The clone carrying this T cell receptor (beta chain) has more than one count but fewer than ten. The data belong to a study of blood T cell repertoires in COVID-19. Turning to the study itself: Collection of acute and convalescent COVID-19 samples took place in the United States, Italy and Spain. T cells, B-cell-depleted T cells, or PBMCs supplied cDNA or gDNA.

Germline lookup yields CDR1 WNHNN and CDR2 SYGVQD (reference sequence). The CDR3 spans 12 residues. V gave up 0 bases and J gave up 9 bases, with 9 bases separating them. Per the original data handling: Nucleated cell counts were estimated from reference gene primer amplification. Generated by immunoSEQ multiplex PCR, the TCRdb table keeps only in-frame clones and is missing some. That table gives V, J and clone size, and the DNA gave D and trimming. This repertoire shows 150,000 to 250,000 clones, 70% to 85% found once; its top ten account for 6.9%. This clonotype was obtained from a human donor with acute or convalescent COVID-19. The donor label of this sample is uncertain. Sequenced material: peripheral blood. The V call is TRBV10-1, the J call TRBJ2-7, with D possibly being TRBD2 (5 bases). The CDR3 DNA follows: TGCGCCAGCAGTGAGTCGACTCGGGGGCAGTACTTC. Amino acids: CASSESTRGQYF.